The source of this T cell receptor beta chain is a study of T cells in Graves' hyperthyroidism and ophthalmopathy. Per germline, CDR1 DFQATT and CDR2 SNEGSKA (reference sequence). V dropped 3 bases and J dropped 2; count of bases not matched to a gene: 5. This CDR3 contains 15 residues. TCR beta CDR3 sequences were amplified from RNA transcripts. Initially, a first-round RT-PCR of the TCR CDR3 employed the HTBI primer set. Each CDR3 protein is one row after TCRdb ran MiXCR on the multiplex PCR reads. This sample has 400,000 to 550,000 distinct CDR3 sequences, with roughly 14% found just once. The clonotype comes from a woman aged 18-29 years with Graves' hyperthyroidism. This chain joins TRBV20-1 and TRBJ2-5; TRBD2 aligns across 11 bases. The sample taken for sequencing was blood. CDR3 protein: CSARDSGRGQETQYF. In nucleotides, the CDR3 is TGCAGTGCTAGGGATAGCGGGAGGGGACAAGAGACCCAGTACTTC.